The 7 T cell receptor beta chains given below trace back to one sample, sequenced in a study of blood T cell repertoires in COVID-19. Generated by immunoSEQ multiplex PCR, the TCRdb table keeps only in-frame clones and is missing some. The sample holds about 220,000 clones; around 81% are singletons and the top ten take more than 7%. Sequencing was carried out using peripheral blood. These receptors all come from a woman aged 70-85 years with acute or convalescent COVID-19.

The V and J genes are TRBV19 and TRBJ1-4; D is perhaps TRBD1 (6 bases). This CDR3 is 16 amino acids long. Germline CDR1 is LNHDA and CDR2 is SQIVND (reference sequence). Trimming pared 4 bases from V and 7 bases from J, leaving 19 bases between. CDR3 protein: CASSTWDTMASEKLFF. CDR3 in DNA: TGTGCCAGTAGTACATGGGACACCATGGCTAGTGAAAAACTGTTTTTT.

J is TRBJ1-5 and V is TRBV2; D is undetermined. The V gene lost 3 bases and the J gene lost 0 bases, with 6 bases spanning the gap. Germline V CDR1 and CDR2: SNHLY, FYNNEI. The CDR3 spans 14 residues. The CDR3 region is CASSDWLSNQPQHF. The CDR3 coding sequence is TGTGCCAGCAGTGACTGGCTTAGCAATCAGCCCCAGCATTTT. The whole variable domain, remainder taken from reference TRBV2 and TRBJ1-5, is EPEVTQTPSHQVTQMGQEVILRCVPISNHLYFYWYRQILGQKVEFLVSFYNNEISEKSEIFDDQFSVERPDGSNFTLKIRSTKLEDSAMYFCASSDWLSNQPQHFGDGTRLSIL.

The V and J genes are TRBV5-5 and TRBJ2-1; 9 bases match TRBD1. The V and J ends lost 1 base and 7 bases, in that order; junction bases with no gene match: 6. CDR3 length: 15 amino acids. Per germline, CDR1 SGHKS and CDR2 YYEKEE (reference sequence). The CDR3: CASSLRGTGINEQFF. In nucleotides, the CDR3 is TGTGCCAGCAGCTTGAGGGGGACAGGGATTAATGAGCAGTTCTTC. The variable domain in full, with the rest retrieved from reference TRBV5-5 and TRBJ2-1, is DAGVTQSPTHLIKTRGQQVTLRCSPISGHKSVSWYQQVLGQGPQFIFQYYEKEERGRGNFPDRFSARQFPNYSSELNVNALLLGDSALYLCASSLRGTGINEQFFGPGTRLTVL.

Here the CDR3 DNA reads TGTGCCAGCAGAACAGGGGGCGCATCTAATGAAAAACTGTTTTTT. It yields the protein CASRTGGASNEKLFF. The V gene is TRBV6-5, the J gene TRBJ1-4, with 9 nucleotides matching TRBD1. V lost 6 bases and J lost 3; bases outside the gene matches: 5. The CDR3 length is 15 residues. Per the germline V gene, CDR1 is MNHEY and CDR2 is SVGAGI.

The CDR3 DNA follows: TGTGCCAGCTTGACAGGGGCTAATGAAAAACTGTTTTTT. It is translated as CASLTGANEKLFF. The rearrangement links TRBV6-5 to TRBJ1-4; 8 positions match TRBD1. Germline V gene lookup returns CDR1 MNHEY and CDR2 SVGAGI. The CDR3 totals 13 residues. V was clipped by 8 bases and J by 3 bases; unmatched bases: 2.

This clone was detected ten times or more. The chain carries TRBV2 and TRBJ1-5, with D perhaps matching TRBD1 (6 bases). This CDR3 region has 16 residues. Trimming removed 6 bases at V and 1 base at J, with 16 bases between. Germline CDR1 reads SNHLY; CDR2 reads FYNNEI. The CDR3 loop reads CASRAGQRDSNQPQHF. The CDR3 nucleotides are TGTGCCAGCAGGGCCGGACAGCGGGACAGCAATCAGCCCCAGCATTTT. Based on the CDR3 plus reference TRBV2 and TRBJ1-5, the full variable domain is EPEVTQTPSHQVTQMGQEVILRCVPISNHLYFYWYRQILGQKVEFLVSFYNNEISEKSEIFDDQFSVERPDGSNFTLKIRSTKLEDSAMYFCASRAGQRDSNQPQHFGDGTRLSIL.

This clone was counted a few times. The rearrangement links TRBV5-4 to TRBJ1-1, with TRBD1 identical over 9 bases. The V and J ends lost 4 bases and 5 bases, in that order; junction bases with no gene match: 6. The length of the CDR3 is 14 residues. CDR1 is SGHNT, CDR2 YYREEE, per germline (reference sequence). As DNA, the CDR3 is TGTGCCAGCAGCCGAACGGACAGGGGAACTGAAGCTTTCTTT. Encoded protein: CASSRTDRGTEAFF.